This entry lists 18 T cell receptor beta chains sequenced from one sample in a study of cytomegalovirus exposure and HLA in healthy donors. Vbeta (60) and Jbeta (13) primers were used in the PCR. This table comes from immunoSEQ multiplex PCR, and its TCRdb copy is limited to in-frame clones, with some not included. Recorded here are about 75,000 clones; the top ten clones represent about 4.1%. The sequenced sample was PBMCs. Receptors originate from a young man in good health and CMV-seropositive.

The chain is built from TRBV5-6 and TRBJ1-2; 10 bases match TRBD1. Germline lookup yields CDR1 SGHDT and CDR2 YYEEEE. Losses at the gene ends were 5 bases for V and 8 bases for J; bases not matched to a gene: 3. This CDR3 has 12 amino acids. In DNA, the CDR3 is TGTGCCAGCAGGGGGACAGGGGACGGCTACACCTTC. Translating it yields CASRGTGDGYTF.

The genes are TRBV6-1 and TRBJ2-1; TRBD2 matches 9 bases. Germline V gives CDR1 MNHNS, CDR2 SASEGT. The CDR3 totals 14 residues. The V gene end was trimmed by 10 bases and the J gene end by 8 bases; junction bases not matched to a gene: 12. The CDR3 DNA sequence: TGTGCCACCCCGGGACTAGCTACCTCGGATGAGCAGTTCTTC. This encodes CATPGLATSDEQFF.

The rearrangement links TRBV5-1 to TRBJ2-1, with 11 positions matching TRBD2. The V segment lost 5 bases and the J segment 0 bases; nucleotides outside the gene matches: 10. This CDR3 has 18 residues. Germline V gene data show CDR1 as SGHRS and CDR2 as YFSETQ. The CDR3 bases are TGCGCCAGCAGTGGGGGACTAGCGGATCTTAGCTCCTACAATGAGCAGTTCTTC. It is translated as CASSGGLADLSSYNEQFF.

The chain uses TRBV27 and TRBJ2-5, with D perhaps TRBD1 (5 bases). V was shortened by 1 base and J by 3 bases, with 12 bases between the two germline ends. Germline V gene sequence: CDR1 MNHEY, CDR2 SMNVEV (reference sequence). The CDR3 has 15 residues. CDR3 residues: CASSLFYDSEETQYF. The CDR3 DNA reads as TGTGCCAGCAGTTTATTTTACGACAGTGAAGAGACCCAGTACTTC.

V gene TRBV19 combines with J gene TRBJ1-2; unclear D gene. V lost 5 bases and J 4 bases, leaving 8 bases between the germline ends. The CDR3 is made up of 12 amino acids. Germline V gives CDR1 LNHDA, CDR2 SQIVND (reference sequence). CDR3 region: CASSRSTYGYTF. CDR3 DNA sequence: TGTGCCAGTAGTCGTAGTACCTATGGCTACACCTTC.

DNA for the CDR3: TGTGCCAGCAGTTACGACAGCACCACAGATACGCAGTATTTT. This gives the protein CASSYDSTTDTQYF. The chain couples TRBV6-5 to TRBJ2-3; D is perhaps TRBD1 (5 bases). The germline V gene encodes CDR1 MNHEY and CDR2 SVGAGI. Trimming removed 2 bases at V and 2 bases at J, with 8 bases between. The CDR3 is 14 residues long.

J is TRBJ1-4 and V is TRBV7-9; D gene ambiguous. Germline values: CDR1 SEHNR, CDR2 FQNEAQ (reference sequence). This CDR3 has 12 amino acids. V lost 5 bases and J lost 8, with 9 bases in between. The CDR3: CASSMEAEKLFF. DNA for the CDR3: TGTGCCAGCAGCATGGAAGCGGAAAAACTGTTTTTT.

This CDR3 reads CASSLTGGQFGNTIYF. In DNA, the CDR3 is TGCGCCAGCAGCTTAACAGGGGGGCAATTCGGAAACACCATATATTTT. The genes are TRBV5-1 and TRBJ1-3, with TRBD1 matching over 8 bases. Germline V gene lookup returns CDR1 SGHRS and CDR2 YFSETQ. Trimming at V came to 2 bases and at J to 4 bases, leaving 8 bases not matched to a gene. CDR3 length: 16 amino acids.

The chain combines TRBV2 with TRBJ2-7; 7 bases are a match to TRBD1. The CDR3 totals 14 residues. The germline V gene has CDR1 SNHLY and CDR2 FYNNEI. Trimming removed 5 bases from V and 3 bases from J; junction bases left unmatched: 7. The CDR3, as DNA: TGTGCCAGCAGTCGGGACAGAGCCGTCTACGAGCAGTACTTC. Its translation is CASSRDRAVYEQYF.

This chain connects TRBV9 to TRBJ1-2, with a possible D match to TRBD1 (6 bases). The germline gives CDR1 SGDLS, CDR2 YYNGEE. The CDR3 is made up of 15 amino acids. V lost 2 bases to trimming and J lost 0 bases, with 11 bases between them. The CDR3 nucleotides are TGTGCCAGCAGCGTTACGGGACACTCTAACTATGGCTACACCTTC. As protein: CASSVTGHSNYGYTF.

The rearrangement uses TRBV30 and TRBJ2-3; D might be TRBD2 (6 bases). V shed 2 bases and J shed 2 bases, with 14 bases lying between them. The CDR3 totals 15 residues. Germline V gene sequence: CDR1 GTSNPN, CDR2 SVGIG (reference sequence). CDR3 loop: CAWSKLGLYTDTQYF. The CDR3 coding sequence is TGTGCCTGGAGTAAATTGGGACTTTACACAGATACGCAGTATTTT.

The CDR3 sequence is CASSVEGFGNQPQHF. The CDR3 DNA reads as TGTGCCAGCAGCGTTGAGGGATTCGGCAATCAGCCCCAGCATTTT. This chain links TRBV9 with TRBJ1-5; unclear D gene. Germline CDR1 and CDR2: SGDLS and YYNGEE. CDR3 size: 15 residues. V dropped 2 bases and J dropped 2 bases, with 11 bases sitting between them.

The chain's CDR3 is CASSLRQGVPYEQYF. CDR3 bases: TGTGCCAGCAGCTTGAGACAGGGGGTCCCCTACGAGCAGTACTTC. The rearrangement joins TRBV13 to TRBJ2-7; 9 bases map to TRBD1. The germline V gene has CDR1 PRHDT and CDR2 FYEKMQ (reference sequence). The CDR3 covers 15 residues. V shed 3 bases, J shed 2 bases, and the junction held 5 bases outside the gene matches.

The chain couples TRBV5-4 to TRBJ2-5; tentative D call: TRBD2 (5 bases). Trimming left V 5 bases short and J 4 bases short, with 12 bases between. This CDR3 contains 13 residues. Germline loops: CDR1 SGHNT, CDR2 YYREEE (reference sequence). The CDR3 loop is CASSIYRGETQYF. CDR3 coding DNA: TGTGCCAGCAGTATATACCGGGGAGAGACCCAGTACTTC.

J is TRBJ2-1 and V is TRBV19, with 7 bases fitting TRBD2. CDR3 length: 15 amino acids. The ends lost 5 bases at V and 2 bases at J; junction bases unmatched: 6. The germline CDR1 and CDR2 sequences are LNHDA and SQIVND (reference sequence). This CDR3 is CASSRKLAPYNEQFF. In DNA form, the CDR3 reads TGTGCCAGTAGTCGGAAACTAGCGCCCTACAATGAGCAGTTCTTC.

The J gene is TRBJ2-3, the V gene TRBV5-1, with D perhaps matching TRBD1 (5 bases). Trimming took 4 bases from V and 0 from J, leaving 9 bases between them. The CDR3 length is 14 residues. Germline V CDR1 and CDR2: SGHRS, YFSETQ. CDR3 DNA sequence: TGCGCCAGCAGCACAGGCGGAAGCACAGATACGCAGTATTTT. Its protein is CASSTGGSTDTQYF.

This chain uses TRBV6-5 with TRBJ1-1; D is uncertain. In germline, CDR1 is MNHEY, CDR2 SVGAGI. V lost 6 bases, J lost 0 bases, and 8 bases lay in between. The CDR3 totals 13 residues. The CDR3 nucleotides read TGTGCCAGCAGACAGTGGTTGAACACTGAAGCTTTCTTT. The encoded protein is CASRQWLNTEAFF.

The chain links TRBV11-2 to TRBJ2-5; D gene uncertain. CDR3 length equals 14 residues. Germline V gene lookup returns CDR1 SGHAT and CDR2 FQNNGV. V was shortened by 8 bases and J by 3 bases, with 16 bases between the two germline ends. Here the CDR3 reads CASVPGGGEETQYF. In DNA, the CDR3 is TGTGCCAGCGTCCCCGGCGGTGGAGAAGAGACCCAGTACTTC.